These 25 T cell receptor beta chains share one sample of origin, sequenced in a study of shared T cell receptors in the human thymus (dated by TCRdb to 2020 to 2023). The library was made by the immunoSEQ multiplex PCR assay. In TCRdb, the immuneACCESS table is reduced to in-frame sequences with V and J assigned. These tables do not hold every clone; where another copy was compared, an unresolved V gene accounts for under half, and the others remain unexplained. The sample table shows some 720,000 clones, and approximately 87% are seen once. 0.0095% to 0.012% of the sample lies in the top ten. These same records also appear under a second study, on human thymus T cells.

Sequencing used thymocytes. The receptors originated from a boy less than two years old with a congenital heart defect. Donor details come from another sample of the same person, matched by shared clones.

The chain recombines TRBV20-1 with TRBJ2-5, with D unclear. The V end lost 7 bases, the J end lost 5 bases, and 11 bases lay between the germline ends. Germline V gene sequence: CDR1 DFQATT, CDR2 SNEGSKA (reference sequence). The CDR3 runs to 11 residues. This chain's CDR3 is CSGSRAETQYF. The CDR3 DNA is TGCAGTGGATCCCGCGCGGAGACCCAGTACTTC.

The CDR3 nucleotides are TGTGCCAGCAGTGAAGCGGGGGTCCGGGGGGAGCAGTACTTC. This codes for CASSEAGVRGEQYF. This chain joins TRBV2 and TRBJ2-7; D possibly corresponds to TRBD2 (6 bases). The V end lost 0 bases, the J end lost 7 bases, and 13 bases lay between the germline ends. CDR1 is SNHLY and CDR2 is FYNNEI in the germline V gene. The CDR3 extends over 14 amino acids.

The chain employs TRBV14 and TRBJ2-2; D is uncertain. This CDR3 comprises 13 residues. Germline V gives CDR1 SGHDN, CDR2 FVKESK. V dropped 0 bases and J dropped 7 bases, with 6 bases sitting between them. CDR3 residues: CASSQDTVGELFF. The CDR3 DNA is TGTGCCAGCAGCCAAGATACGGTCGGGGAGCTGTTTTTT.

This chain links TRBV2 with TRBJ2-1; the match to TRBD2 covers 13 bases. Germline V gives CDR1 SNHLY, CDR2 FYNNEI. CDR3 length: 18 residues. Trimming took 7 bases from V and 0 from J; bases not matched to a gene: 9. CDR3 amino acids: CASTGGLAGRSSYNEQFF. The CDR3, as DNA: TGTGCCAGCACCGGGGGACTAGCGGGGCGGAGCTCCTACAATGAGCAGTTCTTC.

J is TRBJ2-7 and V is TRBV11-3; D unclear. In germline, CDR1 is SGHNT, CDR2 YENEEA. CDR3 size: 13 residues. V was clipped by 3 bases and J by 2 bases, with 8 bases between them. This CDR3 is CASSFRVPYEQYF. CDR3 nucleotides: TGTGCCAGCAGCTTTCGCGTACCCTACGAGCAGTACTTC.

The chain recombines TRBV28 with TRBJ2-3; 8 nucleotides line up with TRBD2. The CDR3 consists of 15 residues. The germline CDR1 and CDR2 sequences are MDHEN and SYDVKM. Losses at the gene ends were 7 bases for V and 4 bases for J; bases not matched to a gene: 10. CDR3 DNA sequence: TGTGCCAGCACTCCGGGGGGGGTTTCTGCAGATACGCAGTATTTT. It is translated as CASTPGGVSADTQYF.

This clone has only a few counts. This chain connects TRBV30 to TRBJ1-6; 10 nucleotides agree with TRBD1. Germline V lookup: CDR1 GTSNPN, CDR2 SVGIG (reference sequence). V lost 2 bases to trimming and J lost 12 bases; unmatched junction nucleotides: 4. The CDR3 runs to 13 residues. The CDR3 sequence: CAWSLGQGRPLHF. The CDR3, as DNA: TGTGCCTGGAGTTTGGGACAGGGGCGACCCCTCCACTTT.

The chain joins TRBV5-1 to TRBJ2-7; a possible D gene is TRBD2 (5 bases). Trimming shortened V by 0 bases and J by 2 bases, and 9 bases separated the two germline ends. The CDR3 extends over 14 amino acids. From germline, CDR1 is SGHRS and CDR2 YFSETQ. The CDR3 region has the DNA TGCGCCAGCAGCTTGGCTGGAGGCCCCTACGAGCAGTACTTC. Protein: CASSLAGGPYEQYF.

The table lists this clone with a count of one. CDR3 region: CASSQGTSRANEQFF. The CDR3, as DNA: TGCGCCAGCAGCCAGGGGACTAGTCGGGCCAATGAGCAGTTCTTC. The V and J genes are TRBV4-1 and TRBJ2-1; the match to TRBD2 covers 8 bases. The length of the CDR3 is 15 residues. From germline, CDR1 is MGHRA and CDR2 YSYEKL. J was trimmed by 6 bases and V by 3 bases; bases with no gene match: 7.

The genes are TRBV14 and TRBJ1-2, with D possibly matching TRBD1 (5 bases). Between the trimmed V and J ends, which lost 0 bases and 4 bases, there was a span of 15 bases. CDR1 and CDR2 (germline): SGHDN, FVKESK. The CDR3 spans 16 residues. The CDR3 coding sequence is TGTGCCAGCAGCCAAGAGGACATACAAGGCGGCTATGGCTACACCTTC. This translates into CASSQEDIQGGYGYTF. Full variable domain (missing parts from reference TRBV14 and TRBJ1-2): EAGVTQFPSHSVIEKGQTVTLRCDPISGHDNLYWYRRVMGKEIKFLLHFVKESKQDESGMPNNRFLAERTGGTYSTLKVQPAELEDSGVYFCASSQEDIQGGYGYTFGSGTRLTVV.

This clone has a handful of counts. This chain joins TRBV19 and TRBJ1-4; weak D call: TRBD1 (5 bases). The CDR3 runs 14 residues. Trimming removed 6 bases at V and 2 bases at J, with 10 bases between. Germline lookup yields CDR1 LNHDA and CDR2 SQIVND (reference sequence). The CDR3 is CASRVRQTNEKLFF. CDR3 in DNA: TGTGCCAGTAGAGTCAGACAGACTAATGAAAAACTGTTTTTT.

This chain's CDR3 is CAWSRRETGELFF. CDR3 nucleotide sequence: TGTGCCTGGTCCCGGAGAGAGACCGGGGAGCTGTTTTTT. This sequence joins TRBV30 and TRBJ2-2; D gene uncertain. This CDR3 region has 13 residues. The V end lost 5 bases, the J end lost 5 bases, and 12 bases lay between the germline ends. Germline lookup yields CDR1 GTSNPN and CDR2 SVGIG (reference sequence).

The J gene is TRBJ2-5, the V gene TRBV29-1; possibly TRBD1 for D (6 bases). This CDR3 contains 13 residues. Looked up from germline, CDR1 is SQVTM and CDR2 is ANQGSEA. CDR3 nucleotide sequence: TGCAGTGTAGAAGGGGGAGAGGCGGAGACCCAGTACTTC. Translated, it gives CSVEGGEAETQYF.

In its sample, this clone was seen a few times. The J gene is TRBJ1-3, the V gene TRBV5-1, with no clear D. This CDR3 comprises 11 residues. V gave up 4 bases and J gave up 6 bases, with 5 bases separating them. Germline-derived CDR1 and CDR2 are SGHRS and YFSETQ. The CDR3 region has the DNA TGCGCCAGCAGCGACATAAACACCATATATTTT. Translated: CASSDINTIYF.

The chain links TRBV18 to TRBJ2-2; D is perhaps TRBD2 (5 bases). V was clipped by 0 bases and J by 2 bases, with 16 bases between them. The CDR3 is 18 residues long. Germline V gene data show CDR1 as KGHSH and CDR2 as LQKENI. The CDR3 DNA reads TGTGCCAGCTCACCACCAGAGGTCGGGCGGGTTAACACCGGGGAGCTGTTTTTT. As protein: CASSPPEVGRVNTGELFF.

V usage is TRBV29-1 and J usage is TRBJ2-5, with 11 bases identical to TRBD2. CDR1 SQVTM and CDR2 ANQGSEA come from the germline V gene. This CDR3 comprises 15 residues. With V trimmed by 6 bases and J by 2 bases, 8 bases remained unmatched. The DNA for the CDR3 is TGCAGCGTAGACTCCGGGACTAGCGGACAAGAGACCCAGTACTTC. Translation gives CSVDSGTSGQETQYF.

This chain connects TRBV2 to TRBJ2-1; maybe TRBD1 (6 bases). Germline lookup yields CDR1 SNHLY and CDR2 FYNNEI. The CDR3 covers 13 residues. V lost 6 bases, J lost 3 bases, and 9 bases lay in between. The CDR3 region has the DNA TGTGCCAGCAGAGCGGACAGCTACAATGAGCAGTTCTTC. Protein: CASRADSYNEQFF.

This chain joins TRBV28 and TRBJ2-1; the match to TRBD2 covers 9 bases. The CDR3 is 15 residues long. Trimming removed 7 bases from V and 5 bases from J; junction bases left unmatched: 9. From germline, CDR1 is MDHEN and CDR2 SYDVKM. The CDR3 loop reads CASTASGRFHNEQFF. CDR3 nucleotides: TGTGCCAGCACGGCGAGCGGGAGGTTCCACAATGAGCAGTTCTTC.

The chain couples TRBV14 to TRBJ1-2, with 8 bases that match TRBD1. The CDR3 loop spans 21 amino acids. With 1 base clipped from V and 5 bases from J, the junction kept 24 bases outside the gene matches. CDR1 is SGHDN and CDR2 is FVKESK in the germline V gene. CDR3 DNA sequence: TGTGCCAGCAGCCAAGTGGACGCCAAGAGGCTCGCAGGGGGCTTAGGGTATGGCTACACCTTC. Amino acid sequence: CASSQVDAKRLAGGLGYGYTF.

The V gene is TRBV30, the J gene TRBJ1-2; D is possibly TRBD1 (6 bases). The V gene's germline CDR1 is GTSNPN and CDR2 SVGIG (reference sequence). CDR3 length equals 12 residues. With 3 bases removed from V and 4 bases from J, the gap between germline ends came to 9 bases. In DNA, the CDR3 is TGTGCCTGGAGACAGGGAACCTATGGCTACACCTTC. Its protein is CAWRQGTYGYTF.

The DNA of the CDR3 is TGTGCCAGCAGCCAAGAGGGACAGCGGCATCAGCCCCAGCATTTT. This sequence encodes CASSQEGQRHQPQHF. V and J are TRBV4-2 and TRBJ1-5; 7 nucleotides agree with TRBD1. CDR3 length equals 15 residues. V trimming: 0 bases; J trimming: 5 bases; junction bases outside the gene matches: 4. CDR1 is LGHNA and CDR2 is YNFKEQ in the germline V gene.

The V call is TRBV2, the J call TRBJ2-4, with 11 bases identical to TRBD2. With 4 bases clipped from V and 9 bases from J, the junction kept 11 bases outside the gene matches. The CDR3 covers 16 residues. CDR1 and CDR2 (germline): SNHLY, FYNNEI. The CDR3 sequence is CASSGPTSGSSSIQYF. The CDR3 region has the DNA TGTGCCAGCAGTGGACCCACTAGCGGGAGCTCAAGCATTCAGTACTTC.

The genes are TRBV4-2 and TRBJ2-3; 9 nucleotides match TRBD2. The germline gives CDR1 LGHNA, CDR2 YNFKEQ. The CDR3 runs to 15 residues. V shed 5 bases and J 6 bases; nucleotides not matched to a gene: 9. The CDR3 sequence is CASSSGGRAMDTQYF. The CDR3 DNA sequence: TGTGCCAGCAGCTCGGGCGGGAGGGCCATGGATACGCAGTATTTT.

V is TRBV2 and J is TRBJ2-3; 10 nucleotides line up with TRBD2. Germline CDR1 is SNHLY and CDR2 is FYNNEI. J gave up 4 bases and V 6 bases, and 7 bases lay outside the gene matches. CDR3 length: 15 residues. CDR3 sequence (DNA): TGTGCCAGCAGGGCAACTAGCGGGGTTCCAGATACGCAGTATTTT. Encoded protein: CASRATSGVPDTQYF.

The CDR3 sequence: CASSLGGGRGEKLFF. The DNA of the CDR3 is TGTGCCAGCAGCTTAGGGGGGGGGCGCGGGGAAAAACTGTTTTTT. The rearrangement uses TRBV7-9 and TRBJ1-4; TRBD1 might be the D (6 bases). V was pared by 1 base and J by 8 bases, with 14 bases between. The CDR3 has 15 amino acids. Germline CDR1 reads SEHNR; CDR2 reads FQNEAQ (reference sequence).